Shown below are 30 T cell receptor beta chains from a single sample sequenced in a study of cytomegalovirus exposure and HLA in healthy donors. This PCR relied on a set of 60 Vbeta primers and 13 Jbeta primers. TCRdb's table, derived via immunoSEQ multiplex PCR, lists solely in-frame clones and lacks some. The sample data list about 160,000 clones. The sequenced sample consisted of PBMCs. These receptors all stem from a young man in good health and CMV-seronegative.

The chain recombines TRBV5-1 with TRBJ2-7, with 7 bases lining up with TRBD1. The germline CDR1 and CDR2 sequences are SGHRS and YFSETQ. This CDR3 has 14 residues. The V gene end was trimmed by 8 bases and the J gene end by 4 bases; junction bases not matched to a gene: 12. CDR3 DNA sequence: TGCGCCAGTTGTACCGGGGACAGAGCTTACGAGCAGTACTTC. Protein product: CASCTGDRAYEQYF.

The rearrangement uses TRBV27 and TRBJ2-5, with 12 bases matching TRBD2. From germline, CDR1 is MNHEY and CDR2 SMNVEV (reference sequence). The CDR3 has 14 residues. V was pared by 8 bases and J by 1 base, with 2 bases of the junction left unmatched. The CDR3 region is CASGLAGFQETQYF. The CDR3 DNA follows: TGTGCCAGCGGACTAGCGGGGTTCCAAGAGACCCAGTACTTC.

In nucleotides, the CDR3 is TGTGCCAGCAGGTTGAGAGGGGGCGTCAACGAGCAGTACTTC. It translates to CASRLRGGVNEQYF. J is TRBJ2-7 and V is TRBV5-6; 7 bases agree with TRBD1. This CDR3 comprises 14 residues. V trimming: 5 bases; J trimming: 5 bases; junction bases outside the gene matches: 10. CDR1 and CDR2 (germline): SGHDT, YYEEEE.

V is TRBV7-3 and J is TRBJ2-2; 11 bases are shared with TRBD2. The CDR3 sequence is 19 residues long. CDR1 and CDR2 (germline): SGHTA, FQGTGA. V lost 5 bases and J lost 4; bases outside the gene matches: 15. The CDR3 DNA sequence: TGTGCCAGCAGCGCTATTCACCCTTTAGCGGGAGGGCTCACCGGGGAGCTGTTTTTT. This gives the protein CASSAIHPLAGGLTGELFF.

The genes are TRBV13 and TRBJ2-7; unclear D gene. Trimming stripped 2 bases from V and 5 bases from J, with 13 bases between. From germline, CDR1 is PRHDT and CDR2 FYEKMQ (reference sequence). The CDR3 contains 14 residues. The CDR3 DNA reads as TGTGCCAGCAGCTTAAGGTCACTATCCGACGAGCAGTACTTC. Its translation: CASSLRSLSDEQYF.

The V call is TRBV28, the J call TRBJ2-7; D is perhaps TRBD2 (6 bases). Trimming shortened V by 6 bases and J by 0 bases, and 15 bases separated the two germline ends. Germline V gives CDR1 MDHEN, CDR2 SYDVKM. CDR3 size: 15 residues. The CDR3 coding sequence is TGTGCCAGCAGGACTGTAGCGGAGAGCTCCTACGAGCAGTACTTC. Protein sequence: CASRTVAESSYEQYF.

This chain uses TRBV14 with TRBJ2-2, with 7 nucleotides matching TRBD1. Looked up from germline, CDR1 is SGHDN and CDR2 is FVKESK. V lost 9 bases and J lost 1; bases outside the gene matches: 14. This CDR3 spans 17 amino acids. The CDR3 DNA follows: TGTGCCAGTACCACTACTACCCGGGACAGGAACACCGGGGAGCTGTTTTTT. Translated: CASTTTTRDRNTGELFF. The variable domain in full, completed from reference TRBV14 and TRBJ2-2, reads EAGVTQFPSHSVIEKGQTVTLRCDPISGHDNLYWYRRVMGKEIKFLLHFVKESKQDESGMPNNRFLAERTGGTYSTLKVQPAELEDSGVYFCASTTTTRDRNTGELFFGEGSRLTVL.

The chain uses TRBV4-2 and TRBJ1-2; 7 bases are a match to TRBD1. CDR3 size: 14 residues. In germline, CDR1 is LGHNA, CDR2 YNFKEQ. V was clipped by 3 bases and J by 4 bases; unmatched bases: 5. CDR3 loop: CASSHGQVGYGYTF. CDR3 coding DNA: TGTGCCAGCAGCCACGGACAGGTGGGCTATGGCTACACCTTC.

The rearrangement uses TRBV18 and TRBJ1-5; D is ambiguous. Per the germline V gene, CDR1 is KGHSH and CDR2 is LQKENI. The CDR3 has 14 amino acids. V shed 0 bases and J shed 0 bases, with 3 bases lying between them. CDR3 residues: CASSPPSSNQPQHF. Written as DNA, the CDR3 is TGTGCCAGCTCACCACCCAGTAGCAATCAGCCCCAGCATTTT.

The chain links TRBV11-3 to TRBJ1-2; 7 nucleotides agree with TRBD1. CDR1 SGHNT and CDR2 YENEEA come from the germline V gene. The CDR3 runs to 13 residues. V lost 5 bases and J lost 4; bases outside the gene matches: 4. The CDR3 nucleotides are TGTGCCAGCAGCCAAGGGACAGCCTATGGCTACACCTTC. Its protein is CASSQGTAYGYTF.

Worth noting for this clone: At one end, the junction sequence differs from germline, possibly due to a read error. The V call is TRBV7-2, the J call TRBJ2-1; 9 nucleotides agree with TRBD2. Germline V gene sequence: CDR1 SGHTA, CDR2 FQGNSA. The CDR3 covers 13 residues. The CDR3 loop reads CASSPNALAGRVF. CDR3 nucleotide sequence: TGTGCCAGCAGCCCGAACGCGCTAGCGGGGCGGGTCTTC.

The chain joins TRBV7-2 to TRBJ1-2; unclear D gene. Germline V CDR1 and CDR2: SGHTA, FQGNSA. The CDR3 runs to 13 residues. V lost 8 bases and J lost 4, with 14 bases in between. In DNA form, the CDR3 reads TGTGCCAGCTCCTCGGGGAGTAGCTATGGCTACACCTTC. Translation: CASSSGSSYGYTF.

The chain couples TRBV7-6 to TRBJ2-7; TRBD1 matches 8 bases. The ends lost 5 bases at V and 5 bases at J; junction bases unmatched: 11. The CDR3 is made up of 15 amino acids. Germline CDR1 and CDR2: SGHVS and FNYEAQ. The CDR3 here is CASSPRTGTVDEQYF. The CDR3 nucleotides are TGTGCCAGCAGCCCCCGGACAGGGACGGTCGACGAGCAGTACTTC.

The V and J genes are TRBV10-1 and TRBJ2-6, with 7 bases lining up with TRBD1. V gave up 7 bases and J gave up 0 bases; unmatched junction bases: 6. CDR1 is WNHNN and CDR2 is SYGVQD in the germline V gene (reference sequence). The CDR3 consists of 16 residues. In nucleotides, the CDR3 is TGCGCCAGCAAACGGGACAGTTACTCTGGGGCCAACGTCCTGACTTTC. This encodes CASKRDSYSGANVLTF.

CDR3: CASITVGRASRVNEQFF. CDR3 DNA: TGTGCCAGCATCACGGTGGGGAGGGCTAGCCGAGTGAATGAGCAGTTCTTC. This sequence joins TRBV28 and TRBJ2-1, with 7 bases matching TRBD2. The junction had 19 bases not matched to a gene; V was cut back by 7 bases and J by 7 bases. Germline loops: CDR1 MDHEN, CDR2 SYDVKM. The CDR3 extends over 17 amino acids.

The CDR3 sequence is CASSTPRDRHYGYTF. The CDR3 DNA sequence: TGTGCCAGCAGTACACCCCGGGACAGACACTATGGCTACACCTTC. The rearrangement uses TRBV6-5 and TRBJ1-2; 7 bases agree with TRBD1. The CDR3 covers 15 residues. The germline V gene encodes CDR1 MNHEY and CDR2 SVGAGI. V dropped 5 bases and J dropped 3; count of bases not matched to a gene: 9.

The V and J genes are TRBV7-9 and TRBJ2-2; maybe TRBD2 (5 bases). The CDR3 is made up of 15 amino acids. The V end was cut by 3 bases, the J end by 6 bases, with 14 bases between. CDR1 and CDR2 from the germline V gene are SEHNR and FQNEAQ (reference sequence). DNA for the CDR3: TGTGCCAGCAGCTTCGGGGTTTCGGGATCCGGGGAGCTGTTTTTT. It is translated as CASSFGVSGSGELFF.

The chain has TRBV4-2 and TRBJ2-1, with 8 bases identical to TRBD2. CDR1 is LGHNA and CDR2 is YNFKEQ in the germline V gene. V was pared by 4 bases and J by 6 bases, with 5 bases of the junction left unmatched. The CDR3 contains 14 residues. The CDR3 region is CASSRREGTNEQFF. The CDR3 nucleotides read TGTGCCAGCAGCCGACGGGAGGGCACCAATGAGCAGTTCTTC.

The chain couples TRBV5-4 to TRBJ2-5; TRBD2 aligns across 7 bases. The J call may be in error: the DNA end matches TRBJ2-7 better. Germline V gene data show CDR1 as SGHNT and CDR2 as YYREEE (reference sequence). The CDR3 has 15 amino acids. As DNA, the CDR3 is TGTGCCAGCAGTAGCCGGGACTATTCCTTAGACGAGCAGTACTTC. This translates into CASSSRDYSLDEQYF.

This rearrangement joins TRBV19 to TRBJ2-7, with 8 nucleotides matching TRBD1. J lost 1 base, V lost 3 bases, and 5 bases had no gene match. The CDR3 has 15 residues. The V gene's germline CDR1 is LNHDA and CDR2 SQIVND (reference sequence). CDR3 residues: CASSMPRQGSYEQYF. As DNA, the CDR3 is TGTGCCAGTAGTATGCCCCGACAGGGGTCCTACGAGCAGTACTTC.

This chain uses TRBV9 with TRBJ2-2, with a possible D match to TRBD2 (6 bases). This CDR3 is 16 amino acids long. V was trimmed by 3 bases and J by 7 bases, leaving 19 bases between them. Germline CDR1 and CDR2: SGDLS and YYNGEE. The CDR3, as DNA: TGTGCCAGCAGCGCAGTGGCGGGGATCGGGGTCGGGGAGCTGTTTTTT. The encoded protein is CASSAVAGIGVGELFF.

The chain couples TRBV12-5 to TRBJ2-1; perhaps TRBD1 as D (5 bases). Germline V gene lookup returns CDR1 LGHNT and CDR2 FRNRAP. This CDR3 is built from 13 residues. The V gene lost 6 bases and the J gene lost 5 bases, with 11 bases spanning the gap. CDR3 in amino acids: CASGAGPHNEQFF. CDR3 nucleotide sequence: TGTGCTAGTGGAGCAGGGCCACACAATGAGCAGTTCTTC.

DNA for the CDR3: TGCGCCAGCAGCTTGGGGACAGCGTCTAACTATGGCTACACCTTC. Residues: CASSLGTASNYGYTF. This chain joins TRBV5-1 and TRBJ1-2; tentatively, D is TRBD1 (6 bases). Germline values: CDR1 SGHRS, CDR2 YFSETQ. V was pared by 0 bases and J by 0 bases, with 9 bases between. This CDR3 has 15 amino acids.

J is TRBJ2-5 and V is TRBV6-6, with 11 nucleotides matching TRBD1. Germline CDR1 reads MNHNY; CDR2 reads SVGAGI (reference sequence). The junction had 4 bases not matched to a gene; V was cut back by 0 bases and J by 4 bases. The CDR3 spans 16 residues. In DNA form, the CDR3 reads TGTGCCAGCAGTTACTCCCTGGGACAGGGGGGAGAGACCCAGTACTTC. Translated: CASSYSLGQGGETQYF.

The rearrangement joins TRBV4-3 to TRBJ2-7; TRBD2 matches at 7 bases. The CDR3 runs 16 residues. Germline V CDR1 and CDR2: LGHNA, YSLEER. Trimming cost V 1 base and J 10 bases; bases outside gene matches: 16. The CDR3 reads CASSQVLSGGPFKQYF. For the CDR3, the DNA is TGCGCCAGCAGCCAAGTACTTTCGGGAGGCCCCTTCAAACAGTACTTC.

The V call is TRBV15, the J call TRBJ1-3; TRBD1 might be the D (6 bases). Germline CDR1 and CDR2: LNHNV and YYDKDF (reference sequence). Trimming took off 0 bases at V and 4 bases at J, with 10 bases between the two ends. This CDR3 is built from 15 residues. CDR3 sequence (DNA): TGTGCCACCAGCAGAGATCGGCAGGGGGGAAACACCATATATTTT. Translation: CATSRDRQGGNTIYF.

V and J are TRBV27 and TRBJ1-1; D may be TRBD1 (5 bases). Deletions cut 0 bases from V and 6 bases from J, with 11 bases between. The V gene's germline CDR1 is MNHEY and CDR2 SMNVEV (reference sequence). CDR3 size: 14 residues. CDR3 protein: CASSLSWRDPEAFF. CDR3 nucleotide sequence: TGTGCCAGCAGTTTATCTTGGAGGGACCCTGAAGCTTTCTTT.

This chain joins TRBV27 and TRBJ2-7, with 9 bases that match TRBD1. The germline CDR1 and CDR2 sequences are MNHEY and SMNVEV (reference sequence). Losses at the gene ends were 6 bases for V and 5 bases for J; bases not matched to a gene: 8. The length of the CDR3 is 14 residues. As DNA, the CDR3 is TGTGCCAGCAGGACTTTACAGGGGGCCCACGAGCAGTACTTC. Amino acids: CASRTLQGAHEQYF.

The chain combines TRBV28 with TRBJ2-7; 7 bases fit TRBD2. Germline V gene sequence: CDR1 MDHEN, CDR2 SYDVKM. V dropped 3 bases and J dropped 3; count of bases not matched to a gene: 11. The CDR3 is 16 amino acids. CDR3 region: CASSFSLGGEDYEQYF. In DNA form, the CDR3 reads TGTGCCAGCAGTTTCTCCCTGGGAGGGGAGGACTACGAGCAGTACTTC.

This chain uses TRBV29-1 with TRBJ2-2, with TRBD1 as a possible D gene (5 bases). The CDR3 runs 16 residues. Trimming cost V 4 bases and J 0 bases, with 15 bases left between them. Germline CDR1 and CDR2: SQVTM and ANQGSEA. The CDR3 bases are TGCAGCGTTGGGGGCCAGGGAACGACGAACACCGGGGAGCTGTTTTTT. It specifies CSVGGQGTTNTGELFF.